This TCR beta chain was found in a study of CD8 T cells in ankylosing spondylitis. The CDR3 extends over 17 amino acids. Per germline, CDR1 SEHNR and CDR2 FQNEAQ (reference sequence). V lost 2 bases and J lost 0; bases outside the gene matches: 5. Scientists made TCR beta libraries using quantitative 5'-RACE with molecular barcodes. TCRdb itself ran the 5' RACE reads through MiXCR, one entry per CDR3 protein. The data contain 700,000 to 1,000,000 distinct CDR3 sequences, 12% of them singletons. Overall study results and limits: Disease-linked clones were CD8+ and relatively rare in peripheral blood. One TCR beta motif, made up of roughly 8 highly homologous variants, appeared characteristic of ankylosing spondylitis blood.

In regard to this clonotype: Its antigen is not known.

This receptor was obtained from a male donor with ankylosing spondylitis. Sequencing input: blood, either unsorted or a sorted T cell fraction (not recorded which). The chain is built from TRBV7-9 and TRBJ2-2; the match to TRBD1 covers 8 bases. The CDR3 nucleotides read TGTGCCAGCAGCTTACGGACAGGGACGGCGAACACCGGGGAGCTGTTTTTT. Encoded protein: CASSLRTGTANTGELFF.